Below, 23 T cell receptor beta chains from the same sample are listed, as sequenced in a study of blood T cell repertoires in COVID-19. TCRdb's copy holds only in-frame clones and misses some; the assay was immunoSEQ multiplex PCR. The data hold 200,000 or so clones, with more than 80% observed a single time. The sequenced material came from peripheral blood. These receptors were taken from a woman of 80 years or more with acute or convalescent COVID-19.

The chain carries TRBV28 and TRBJ1-2, with D perhaps matching TRBD1 (6 bases). Germline V lookup: CDR1 MDHEN, CDR2 SYDVKM. Trimming stripped 3 bases from V and 4 bases from J, with 15 bases between. This CDR3 has 15 amino acids. The DNA for the CDR3 is TGTGCCAGCAGTTTCTCCGCGGGGGCCCTCTATGGCTACACCTTC. Its protein product is CASSFSAGALYGYTF.

The V call is TRBV6-5, the J call TRBJ2-5, with D possibly matching TRBD2 (5 bases). In germline, CDR1 is MNHEY, CDR2 SVGAGI. V was shortened by 7 bases and J by 2 bases, with 14 bases between the two germline ends. The CDR3 has 14 amino acids. The chain's CDR3 is CASTASDLQETQYF. CDR3 nucleotide sequence: TGTGCCAGCACCGCATCGGACTTACAAGAGACCCAGTACTTC.

This clone was counted a single time. The chain couples TRBV15 to TRBJ2-1, with TRBD2 identical over 9 bases. This CDR3 comprises 15 residues. V was pared by 5 bases and J by 7 bases, with 9 bases of the junction left unmatched. Germline V gene lookup returns CDR1 LNHNV and CDR2 YYDKDF (reference sequence). The DNA for the CDR3 is TGTGCCACCAGCCTGGGACTAGCAGTAAGGAATGAGCAGTTCTTC. It specifies CATSLGLAVRNEQFF.

The table lists this clone with a count of one. The CDR3 DNA sequence: TGTGCCAGCAGTCGAGGGACAGGGGGCAATCAGCCCCAGCATTTT. This sequence encodes CASSRGTGGNQPQHF. The rearrangement joins TRBV6-5 to TRBJ1-5; 10 bases agree with TRBD1. The junction had 3 bases not matched to a gene; V was cut back by 5 bases and J by 2 bases. Germline V gene sequence: CDR1 MNHEY, CDR2 SVGAGI. There are 15 residues in the CDR3.

This sequence joins TRBV11-3 and TRBJ1-4; D is unclear. Germline values: CDR1 SGHNT, CDR2 YENEEA. Trimming pared 5 bases from V and 1 base from J, leaving 2 bases between. The CDR3 has 12 amino acids. CDR3 nucleotides: TGTGCCAGCAGCCGAACTAATGAAAAACTGTTTTTT. Translating it yields CASSRTNEKLFF. Variable domain in full (rest from reference TRBV11-3 and TRBJ1-4): EAGVVQSPRYKIIEKKQPVAFWCNPISGHNTLYWYLQNLGQGPELLIRYENEEAVDDSQLPKDRFSAERLKGVDSTLKIQPAELGDSAVYLCASSRTNEKLFFGSGTQLSVL.

This clone has just one count. In DNA form, the CDR3 reads TGCAGCGTTGGGACTAGCGGGGCGTCCTACGAGCAGTACTTC. It is translated as CSVGTSGASYEQYF. This chain uses TRBV29-1 with TRBJ2-7, with 12 bases fitting TRBD2. From germline, CDR1 is SQVTM and CDR2 ANQGSEA. The J segment lost 1 base and the V segment lost 4 bases, leaving 2 bases of the junction unmatched. The CDR3 totals 14 residues.

V and J are TRBV2 and TRBJ2-5, with 11 positions matching TRBD1. There are 16 residues in the CDR3. The V and J ends lost 4 bases and 4 bases, in that order; junction bases with no gene match: 8. Germline V gives CDR1 SNHLY, CDR2 FYNNEI. The CDR3 sequence: CASSARTGGLGETQYF. CDR3 bases: TGTGCCAGCAGTGCAAGGACAGGGGGCTTGGGAGAGACCCAGTACTTC.

This chain links TRBV2 with TRBJ2-7; D gene unclear. CDR1 SNHLY and CDR2 FYNNEI come from the germline V gene. Trimming removed 6 bases from V and 0 bases from J, with 12 bases in between. The CDR3 loop spans 14 amino acids. Here the CDR3 DNA reads TGTGCCAGCAGCGCGGCCGGAAACTCCTACGAGCAGTACTTC. Its protein is CASSAAGNSYEQYF. Looking up the rest from reference TRBV2 and TRBJ2-7 gives the full variable domain: EPEVTQTPSHQVTQMGQEVILRCVPISNHLYFYWYRQILGQKVEFLVSFYNNEISEKSEIFDDQFSVERPDGSNFTLKIRSTKLEDSAMYFCASSAAGNSYEQYFGPGTRLTVT.

V gene TRBV19 combines with J gene TRBJ1-4, with TRBD1 identical over 11 bases. The germline gives CDR1 LNHDA, CDR2 SQIVND (reference sequence). The CDR3 loop spans 16 amino acids. The V gene end was trimmed by 5 bases and the J gene end by 7 bases; junction bases not matched to a gene: 9. CDR3 protein: CASSAVRTGGGEKLFF. For the CDR3, the DNA is TGTGCCAGTAGTGCAGTACGGACAGGGGGCGGTGAAAAACTGTTTTTT. The variable domain in full, with the rest retrieved from reference TRBV19 and TRBJ1-4, is DGGITQSPKYLFRKEGQNVTLSCEQNLNHDAMYWYRQDPGQGLRLIYYSQIVNDFQKGDIAEGYSVSREKKESFPLTVTSAQKNPTAFYLCASSAVRTGGGEKLFFGSGTQLSVL.

The chain combines TRBV7-9 with TRBJ1-5; 8 bases fit TRBD1. The CDR3 totals 14 residues. CDR1 is SEHNR and CDR2 is FQNEAQ in the germline V gene (reference sequence). Trimming at V came to 5 bases and at J to 2 bases, leaving 2 bases not matched to a gene. CDR3 nucleotides: TGTGCCAGCAGCCCGGGACAGGGCAATCAGCCCCAGCATTTT. It codes for CASSPGQGNQPQHF.

The CDR3 nucleotides read TGTGCCAGCAGCCGTGGCGACAGGGCGGTTCCTTACGAGCAGTACTTC. Translated, it gives CASSRGDRAVPYEQYF. The chain carries TRBV21-1 and TRBJ2-7; the DNA was not used to check the table's D call, TRBD1. TRBV21-1 has pseudogene status. CDR3 size: 16 residues.

The chain recombines TRBV21-1 with TRBJ1-6; the table gives TRBD1 as D, unverified against the DNA. TRBV21-1 is termed a pseudogene. This CDR3 comprises 11 residues. The CDR3: CATPGLGPLHF. The DNA of the CDR3 is TGTGCCACCCCAGGGTTAGGACCCCTCCACTTT.

The chain uses TRBV19 and TRBJ1-1, with 7 bases lining up with TRBD1. Germline V gene data show CDR1 as LNHDA and CDR2 as SQIVND (reference sequence). The V segment lost 6 bases and the J segment 0 bases; nucleotides outside the gene matches: 4. The CDR3 spans 14 residues. As DNA, the CDR3 is TGTGCCAGTAGAGAAGGGGGCTTGAACACTGAAGCTTTCTTT. Amino acid sequence: CASREGGLNTEAFF.

CDR3 coding DNA: TGTGCCAGCAACCGACCCGGGACTAGAAACTACGAGCAGTACTTC. Amino acid sequence: CASNRPGTRNYEQYF. The V and J genes are TRBV28 and TRBJ2-7, with TRBD2 matching 8 bases. Germline loops: CDR1 MDHEN, CDR2 SYDVKM. The CDR3 contains 15 residues. V shed 7 bases and J 3 bases; nucleotides not matched to a gene: 11.

This clone was seen a handful of times. The chain links TRBV18 to TRBJ2-7; no definite D call. The germline gives CDR1 KGHSH, CDR2 LQKENI. The germline V and J ends were trimmed by 3 bases and 5 bases, with 14 bases remaining between them. The CDR3 contains 14 residues. This CDR3 is CASSPRHSSDEQYF. The DNA of the CDR3 is TGTGCCAGCTCACCCCGCCATTCTAGTGACGAGCAGTACTTC.

This clone was observed a single time. The J gene is TRBJ2-1, the V gene TRBV7-3; D not resolved. The CDR3 is 12 amino acids. The V end was cut by 0 bases, the J end by 8 bases, with 5 bases between. Germline CDR1 is SGHTA and CDR2 is FQGTGA. CDR3 DNA sequence: TGTGCCAGCAGCTTAACTCTCCATGAGCAGTTCTTC. Protein product: CASSLTLHEQFF.

The V call is TRBV3-1 (or the pseudogene TRBV3-2), the J call TRBJ1-1; D may be TRBD1 (6 bases). Trimming left V 4 bases short and J 8 bases short, with 11 bases between. The CDR3 has 12 amino acids. Per germline, CDR1 LGHDT and CDR2 YNNKEL (reference sequence). The CDR3 nucleotides read TGTGCCAGCAGCCTAACAGGGCAAGAAGCTTTCTTT. It yields the protein CASSLTGQEAFF.

V gene TRBV3-1 (or the pseudogene TRBV3-2) combines with J gene TRBJ2-3; unclear D gene. Trimming pared 7 bases from V and 0 bases from J, leaving 14 bases between. Germline V gene data show CDR1 as LGHDT and CDR2 as YNNKEL (reference sequence). The CDR3 covers 15 residues. The CDR3 DNA reads as TGTGCCAGCAATCCCGGTTCCTTTAGCACAGATACGCAGTATTTT. It codes for CASNPGSFSTDTQYF.

The chain links TRBV28 to TRBJ2-7; TRBD2 agrees at 7 bases. Germline CDR1 MDHEN, CDR2 SYDVKM. CDR3 size: 15 residues. Trimming at V came to 7 bases and at J to 3 bases, leaving 12 bases not matched to a gene. The CDR3 DNA follows: TGTGCCAGCACTCTCCTCACTGGGGGGGGCTACGAGCAGTACTTC. Protein: CASTLLTGGGYEQYF.

The chain joins TRBV5-1 to TRBJ2-3; D ambiguous. The CDR3 contains 16 residues. Germline V gene sequence: CDR1 SGHRS, CDR2 YFSETQ. Trimming removed 0 bases at V and 0 bases at J, with 11 bases between. CDR3 nucleotides: TGCGCCAGCAGCTTGGGACTTTACGCTAGCACAGATACGCAGTATTTT. Encoded protein: CASSLGLYASTDTQYF.

The chain uses TRBV6-5 and TRBJ1-2, with TRBD1 as a possible D gene (5 bases). V gave up 5 bases and J gave up 8 bases, with 12 bases separating them. The CDR3 runs 12 residues. Germline V lookup: CDR1 MNHEY, CDR2 SVGAGI. CDR3 bases: TGTGCCAGCAGTACAGGCCCCGGGGGCTACACCTTC. As protein: CASSTGPGGYTF.

The table lists this clone with a few counts. The genes are TRBV18 and TRBJ1-5; D uncertain. V lost 3 bases and J 5 bases, leaving 8 bases between the germline ends. In germline, CDR1 is KGHSH, CDR2 LQKENI. This CDR3 has 13 amino acids. The CDR3 bases are TGTGCCAGCTCACCTAGCTCAGATCAGCCCCAGCATTTT. Amino acid sequence: CASSPSSDQPQHF.

The chain combines TRBV12-3 or TRBV12-4 with TRBJ2-5; D remains ambiguous. V shed 6 bases and J shed 2 bases, with 4 bases lying between them. This CDR3 region has 11 residues. This CDR3 is CASSQQETQYF. CDR3 nucleotide sequence: TGTGCCAGCAGCCAACAAGAGACCCAGTACTTC.